These 24 T cell receptor beta chains were all obtained from the same sample, sequenced in a study of OX40 agonist ivuxolimab in advanced cancers. The table came from immunoSEQ multiplex PCR; TCRdb's copy has only in-frame clones and leaves some out. The sample comprises around 30,000 clones, less than 95% of which are singletons, and more than 20% rests with the top ten. Here the sequenced sample was CD4+ or CD8+ T cells sorted from blood, taken in a trial of the OX40 agonist ivuxolimab. The receptors here all came from an adult with an advanced solid tumor such as melanoma, head and neck, liver or kidney cancer.

The gene calls are TRBV19 and TRBJ1-4; TRBD1 aligns across 9 bases. The V segment lost 4 bases and the J segment 7 bases; nucleotides outside the gene matches: 7. Germline V gene sequence: CDR1 LNHDA, CDR2 SQIVND (reference sequence). This CDR3 has 15 amino acids. The CDR3 is CASSRGTGFGEKLFF. As DNA, the CDR3 is TGTGCCAGTAGTAGGGGGACAGGGTTTGGTGAAAAACTGTTTTTT.

The chain uses TRBV15 and TRBJ1-1; the D is unclear. Trimming removed 3 bases from V and 1 base from J, with 9 bases in between. Per germline, CDR1 LNHNV and CDR2 YYDKDF (reference sequence). This CDR3 has 14 amino acids. CDR3 coding DNA: TGTGCCACCAGCAGCGGCTTCGGGAACACTGAAGCTTTCTTT. It yields the protein CATSSGFGNTEAFF.

This chain links TRBV27 with TRBJ2-5; 13 bases are a match to TRBD2. Trimming at V came to 5 bases and at J to 5 bases, leaving 8 bases not matched to a gene. CDR1 MNHEY and CDR2 SMNVEV come from the germline V gene (reference sequence). The CDR3 loop spans 16 amino acids. The CDR3 region is CASSLGLAGSRETQYF. In DNA, the CDR3 is TGTGCCAGCAGTCTGGGACTAGCGGGATCTCGGGAGACCCAGTACTTC.

In this sample, this clone turned up once. The chain is built from TRBV10-1 and TRBJ2-1; TRBD2 might be the D (5 bases). This CDR3 comprises 14 residues. Germline-derived CDR1 and CDR2 are WNHNN and SYGVQD (reference sequence). V lost 0 bases and J lost 12, with 15 bases in between. CDR3 DNA: TGCGCCAGCAGTGAGTCGACGCGGGTAGAGAGGCAGTTCTTC. It encodes CASSESTRVERQFF.

The chain uses TRBV13 and TRBJ2-2; D is uncertain. Germline V CDR1 and CDR2: PRHDT, FYEKMQ (reference sequence). The germline V and J ends were trimmed by 5 bases and 6 bases, with 16 bases remaining between them. The CDR3 is 15 residues long. The CDR3, as DNA: TGTGCCAGCAGCCTCGGTATGAGGTTTTCCGGGGAGCTGTTTTTT. Encoded protein: CASSLGMRFSGELFF.

This CDR3 is CASRTTSGRAGDTQYF. In DNA form, the CDR3 reads TGTGCCAGCAGAACTACTAGCGGGAGGGCGGGGGATACGCAGTATTTT. The V gene is TRBV13, the J gene TRBJ2-3; 13 nucleotides line up with TRBD2. The germline gives CDR1 PRHDT, CDR2 FYEKMQ (reference sequence). The CDR3 is 16 residues long. The J segment lost 6 bases and the V segment lost 6 bases, leaving 9 bases of the junction unmatched.

This rearrangement joins TRBV4-3 to TRBJ2-1; D tentatively fits TRBD1 or TRBD2 (5 bases each). The CDR3 is made up of 17 amino acids. Germline lookup yields CDR1 LGHNA and CDR2 YSLEER. V shed 0 bases and J shed 3 bases, with 15 bases lying between them. The CDR3 spells CASSQDRWGGLYNEQFF. DNA for the CDR3: TGCGCCAGCAGCCAAGATCGCTGGGGCGGACTCTACAATGAGCAGTTCTTC.

V gene TRBV4-1 combines with J gene TRBJ2-2; 13 bases align to TRBD2. The trim removed 8 bases at V and 4 bases at J, leaving 13 bases unmatched. The CDR3 loop spans 18 amino acids. CDR1 is MGHRA, CDR2 YSYEKL, per germline. CDR3 region: CASGGELAGGPGTGELFF. CDR3 coding DNA: TGCGCCAGCGGTGGAGAACTAGCGGGAGGGCCGGGCACCGGGGAGCTGTTTTTT.

Only one count was recorded for this clone. V usage is TRBV6-5 and J usage is TRBJ2-7; D is unclear. The V end lost 0 bases, the J end lost 5 bases, and 5 bases lay between the germline ends. The germline V gene has CDR1 MNHEY and CDR2 SVGAGI. The CDR3 totals 12 residues. The CDR3 DNA reads TGTGCCAGCAGTTACTCGATACACGAGCAGTACTTC. It is translated as CASSYSIHEQYF.

The count of this clone is one. CDR3 sequence: CASSLAGTPISYNEQFF. In DNA form, the CDR3 reads TGTGCCAGCAGCTTAGCCGGGACTCCGATTTCCTACAATGAGCAGTTCTTC. V and J are TRBV7-8 and TRBJ2-1; the D gene is possibly TRBD2 (6 bases). CDR1 and CDR2 (germline): SGHVS, FQNEAQ. The V end lost 0 bases, the J end lost 1 base, and 13 bases lay between the germline ends. The CDR3 spans 17 residues.

This chain joins TRBV19 and TRBJ2-7; 10 bases agree with TRBD2. Trimming removed 5 bases from V and 4 bases from J; junction bases left unmatched: 8. The CDR3 is made up of 15 amino acids. Germline lookup yields CDR1 LNHDA and CDR2 SQIVND (reference sequence). The CDR3 region has the DNA TGTGCCAGTAGTGCCCTAGCGGGAGAAAGGTACGAGCAGTACTTC. Protein: CASSALAGERYEQYF.

This clone was seen a single time. The genes are TRBV7-9 and TRBJ2-1, with D unclear. Trimming pared 4 bases from V and 7 bases from J, leaving 14 bases between. Germline V CDR1 and CDR2: SEHNR, FQNEAQ (reference sequence). The CDR3 runs to 14 residues. DNA of the CDR3: TGTGCCAGCAGCTCTACCACCGGCGAGAATGAGCAGTTCTTC. Amino acids: CASSSTTGENEQFF.

This chain joins TRBV4-1 and TRBJ2-1, with 10 bases that match TRBD2. CDR3 length: 17 amino acids. V was pared by 1 base and J by 3 bases, with 6 bases of the junction left unmatched. The germline V gene has CDR1 MGHRA and CDR2 YSYEKL. CDR3 nucleotide sequence: TGCGCCAGCAGCCAAGGAACGGGACTAGCGATCTACAATGAGCAGTTCTTC. Translation: CASSQGTGLAIYNEQFF.

V usage is TRBV2 and J usage is TRBJ1-5, with D unclear. CDR1 and CDR2 (germline): SNHLY, FYNNEI. This CDR3 is built from 15 residues. With 3 bases removed from V and 2 bases from J, the gap between germline ends came to 11 bases. The CDR3 loop is CASSDVRDRNQPQHF. CDR3 nucleotide sequence: TGTGCCAGCAGTGACGTTAGAGACCGCAATCAGCCCCAGCATTTT.

The V and J genes are TRBV4-1 and TRBJ2-5; D is possibly TRBD1 or TRBD2 (7 bases each). CDR3 length: 18 amino acids. Trimming left V 4 bases short and J 2 bases short, with 23 bases between. The germline V gene has CDR1 MGHRA and CDR2 YSYEKL. Here the CDR3 reads CASSPAGHVGTVQETQYF. The CDR3 DNA reads TGCGCCAGCAGCCCAGCGGGGCACGTCGGGACAGTACAAGAGACCCAGTACTTC.

The CDR3 coding sequence is TGTGCCAGCAGCCAAGCCGGGGTAACCTACAATGAGCAGTTCTTC. Protein: CASSQAGVTYNEQFF. The rearrangement uses TRBV14 and TRBJ2-1; tentative D call: TRBD2 (5 bases). Trimming took 1 base from V and 2 from J, leaving 9 bases between them. The CDR3 is 15 amino acids. Germline V gene sequence: CDR1 SGHDN, CDR2 FVKESK. The whole variable domain, filled in from reference TRBV14 and TRBJ2-1, reads EAGVTQFPSHSVIEKGQTVTLRCDPISGHDNLYWYRRVMGKEIKFLLHFVKESKQDESGMPNNRFLAERTGGTYSTLKVQPAELEDSGVYFCASSQAGVTYNEQFFGPGTRLTVL.

The chain carries TRBV27 and TRBJ2-1, with D possibly matching TRBD2 (6 bases). Germline V gene lookup returns CDR1 MNHEY and CDR2 SMNVEV (reference sequence). Trimming stripped 7 bases from V and 2 bases from J, with 12 bases between. This CDR3 has 14 residues. The CDR3 coding sequence is TGTGCCAGCATGGAGGGAGCCCCCTACAATGAGCAGTTCTTC. As protein: CASMEGAPYNEQFF.

The chain employs TRBV25-1 and TRBJ2-3, with 9 bases fitting TRBD1. CDR3 size: 14 residues. CDR1 and CDR2 from the germline V gene are MGHDK and SYGVNS. V shed 9 bases and J 7 bases; nucleotides not matched to a gene: 11. The CDR3 sequence: CASAPGTGWYTQYF. Written as DNA, the CDR3 is TGTGCCAGTGCCCCCGGGACAGGGTGGTATACGCAGTATTTT.

The chain has TRBV9 and TRBJ1-1, with D tentatively TRBD1 (5 bases). CDR1 SGDLS and CDR2 YYNGEE come from the germline V gene. V was clipped by 9 bases and J by 1 base, with 16 bases between them. The CDR3 runs 14 residues. In DNA, the CDR3 is TGTGCCACAGCCCCTGCCGGGGCGAACACTGAAGCTTTCTTT. Its translation: CATAPAGANTEAFF.

V is TRBV4-3 and J is TRBJ1-1; no clear D gene. V was clipped by 0 bases and J by 0 bases, with 5 bases between them. Per the germline V gene, CDR1 is LGHNA and CDR2 is YSLEER. The CDR3 runs to 14 residues. CDR3 region: CASSQDLLNTEAFF. In DNA form, the CDR3 reads TGCGCCAGCAGCCAAGATCTTTTGAACACTGAAGCTTTCTTT.

This chain joins TRBV6-1 and TRBJ2-7, with 7 bases fitting TRBD1. CDR1 is MNHNS, CDR2 SASEGT, per germline. The CDR3 sequence is 14 residues long. The junction had 4 bases not matched to a gene; V was cut back by 3 bases and J by 2 bases. CDR3 sequence: CASSDGQGAYEQYF. In DNA form, the CDR3 reads TGTGCCAGCAGTGATGGGCAGGGGGCCTACGAGCAGTACTTC.

The chain uses TRBV5-4 and TRBJ1-2, with 8 bases aligning to TRBD1. The CDR3 consists of 16 residues. CDR1 is SGHNT and CDR2 is YYREEE in the germline V gene (reference sequence). V shed 0 bases and J 0 bases; nucleotides not matched to a gene: 4. CDR3 sequence reads: CASSLGTGLSNYGYTF. The CDR3 bases are TGTGCCAGCAGCTTGGGGACAGGGTTGTCTAACTATGGCTACACCTTC.

The rearrangement uses TRBV5-6 and TRBJ2-7; D gene unclear. The CDR3 runs 14 residues. Germline assignment: CDR1 SGHDT and CDR2 YYEEEE. V gave up 0 bases and J gave up 0 bases, with 7 bases separating them. The CDR3 sequence is CASSLARSSYEQYF. The CDR3 DNA follows: TGTGCCAGCAGCTTGGCCAGGAGCTCCTACGAGCAGTACTTC.

V usage is TRBV7-9 and J usage is TRBJ2-7, with a weak D call TRBD2 (6 bases). Deletions cut 5 bases from V and 2 bases from J, with 16 bases between. There are 15 residues in the CDR3. Germline lookup yields CDR1 SEHNR and CDR2 FQNEAQ (reference sequence). The chain's CDR3 is CASSPAGQDTYEQYF. The DNA for the CDR3 is TGTGCCAGCAGCCCTGCGGGGCAGGACACCTACGAGCAGTACTTC.